This T cell receptor (beta chain) originates from a study of Ad26.COV2.S vaccination and SARS-CoV-2 variants. Profiling relied on immunoSEQ multiplex PCR, and the TCRdb table lists in-frame clones only, not all of them. The table shows 430,000 or so clones, with roughly 89% occurring only once. Described treatment: roughly 20 received Ad26.COV2.S at low or high dose, single or two shots; about 5 received placebo; per-sample allocation not given. Specimen acquisition occurred on day 63 following the initial vaccine or placebo injection. Germline V gene data show CDR1 as MNHEY and CDR2 as SMNVEV (reference sequence). V lost 5 bases to trimming and J lost 4 bases, with 17 bases between them. CDR3 length: 15 amino acids.

The origin of this receptor is a person aged 18-60 years who received the Ad26.COV2.S COVID-19 vaccine or a placebo. The J gene is TRBJ1-2, the V gene TRBV27, with a weak D call TRBD1 (5 bases). The sample here was peripheral blood, taken in a trial of Ad26.COV2.S vaccine versus placebo. As DNA, the CDR3 is TGTGCCAGCAGTAAACAAGGCCGGGGCCTCTATGGCTACACCTTC. Its protein product is CASSKQGRGLYGYTF.